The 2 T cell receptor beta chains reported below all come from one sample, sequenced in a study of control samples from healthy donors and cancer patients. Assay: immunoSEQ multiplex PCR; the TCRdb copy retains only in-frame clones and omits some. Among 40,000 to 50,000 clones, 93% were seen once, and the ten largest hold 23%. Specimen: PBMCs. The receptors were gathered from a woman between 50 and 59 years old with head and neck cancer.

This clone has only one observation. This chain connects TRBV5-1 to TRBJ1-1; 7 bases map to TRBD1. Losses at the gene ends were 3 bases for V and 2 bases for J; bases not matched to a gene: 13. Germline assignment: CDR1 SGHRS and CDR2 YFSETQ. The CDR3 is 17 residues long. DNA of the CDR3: TGCGCCAGCAGCTACGATGCCCTCCGACAGGGAAACACTGAAGCTTTCTTT. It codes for CASSYDALRQGNTEAFF.

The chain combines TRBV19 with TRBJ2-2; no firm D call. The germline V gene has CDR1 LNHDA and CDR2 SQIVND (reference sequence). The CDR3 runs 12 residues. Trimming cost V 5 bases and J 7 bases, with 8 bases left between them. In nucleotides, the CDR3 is TGTGCCAGTAGTTACGGTGGCGGGGAGCTGTTTTTT. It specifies CASSYGGGELFF.